This TCR beta chain was sequenced during a study of cytomegalovirus exposure and HLA in healthy donors. Whole-study context: It was reported in a later analysis that the same platform had been used for the 120 or so validation repertoires as for the 550 to 700 first-cohort repertoires. Study results and caveats: The study recorded some 160 TCR beta chains that were cytomegalovirus-associated. TCR clusters originating in the first cohort tended to co-occur in the 100 to 150 validation repertoires, according to a later analysis.

The table came from immunoSEQ multiplex PCR; TCRdb's copy has only in-frame clones and leaves some out. This sample has more than 250,000 clones, with about 90% found just once. These donors were members of the 120-subject validation cohort, a group separate from the roughly 670-subject first cohort. A single count supports this clone. The antigen is unknown. Sample: PBMCs. The clonotype comes from a woman in her 30s in good health and CMV-seropositive.

The CDR3 DNA follows: TGTGCCAGCAGCGTAGCCGGGGCGAAAACCTACGAGCAGTACTTC. Its protein is CASSVAGAKTYEQYF. The chain employs TRBV9 and TRBJ2-7; D possibly uses TRBD1 or TRBD2 (5 bases each). CDR1 and CDR2 (germline): SGDLS, YYNGEE. Between the trimmed V and J ends, which lost 0 bases and 2 bases, there was a span of 12 bases. This CDR3 comprises 15 residues.